The 27 T cell receptor beta chains in this list originate from one sample, sequenced in a study of OX40 agonist ivuxolimab in advanced cancers. Assay used: immunoSEQ multiplex PCR; TCRdb lists only in-frame clones, some missing. The top ten clones hold 5% to 6.5% of a sample with tens of thousands of clones, just over 90% of them seen once. The source material was CD4+ or CD8+ T cells sorted from blood, sampled in a trial of the OX40 agonist ivuxolimab. These receptors came from an adult with an advanced solid tumor such as melanoma, head and neck, liver or kidney cancer.

The chain employs TRBV9 and TRBJ2-5; the D gene is possibly TRBD2 (5 bases). This CDR3 comprises 14 residues. V lost 4 bases and J 0 bases, leaving 10 bases between the germline ends. In germline, CDR1 is SGDLS, CDR2 YYNGEE. CDR3 amino acids: CASSFSGDQETQYF. Here the CDR3 DNA reads TGTGCCAGCAGCTTCTCCGGGGACCAAGAGACCCAGTACTTC.

The chain uses TRBV6-6 and TRBJ1-1; possibly TRBD1 for D (5 bases). The CDR3 is 14 amino acids. The germline V and J ends were trimmed by 4 bases and 4 bases, with 13 bases remaining between them. Germline CDR1 is MNHNY and CDR2 is SVGAGI (reference sequence). In DNA, the CDR3 is TGTGCCAGCAGTTCGACAGTTCGGGGCACTGAAGCTTTCTTT. It specifies CASSSTVRGTEAFF.

The count of this clone is one. This chain links TRBV29-1 with TRBJ2-3, with D unclear. V was cut by 3 bases and J by 0 bases, with 4 bases left in between. Germline-derived CDR1 and CDR2 are SQVTM and ANQGSEA. The CDR3 totals 12 residues. CDR3 residues: CSVESSTDTQYF. CDR3 sequence (DNA): TGCAGCGTTGAGTCTAGCACAGATACGCAGTATTTT.

This chain connects TRBV11-3 to TRBJ1-1, with 8 bases fitting TRBD1. V lost 3 bases to trimming and J lost 5 bases; unmatched junction nucleotides: 8. Germline loops: CDR1 SGHNT, CDR2 YENEEA. The CDR3 runs to 15 residues. The CDR3 DNA follows: TGTGCCAGCAGCTTCAGGACAGGGAGTGGAACTGAAGCTTTCTTT. This sequence encodes CASSFRTGSGTEAFF.

The rearrangement links TRBV7-2 to TRBJ2-5; the D is unclear. There are 14 residues in the CDR3. Germline lookup yields CDR1 SGHTA and CDR2 FQGNSA. V lost 2 bases to trimming and J lost 1 base, with 8 bases between them. CDR3 in amino acids: CASSLPDGQETQYF. In DNA, the CDR3 is TGTGCCAGCAGCTTACCGGACGGCCAAGAGACCCAGTACTTC. The full variable domain, in which reference TRBV7-2 and TRBJ2-5 provide the parts outside the CDR3, is GAGVSQSPSNKVTEKGKDVELRCDPISGHTALYWYRQSLGQGLEFLIYFQGNSAPDKSGLPSDRFSAERTGGSVSTLTIQRTQQEDSAVYLCASSLPDGQETQYFGPGTRLLVL.

This clone has just one count. The chain carries TRBV6-1 and TRBJ2-7; 7 bases match TRBD1. Trimming removed 4 bases from V and 5 bases from J; junction bases left unmatched: 8. Germline-derived CDR1 and CDR2 are MNHNS and SASEGT. This CDR3 region has 14 residues. This chain's CDR3 is CASSASGQVNEQYF. CDR3 bases: TGTGCCAGCAGTGCCTCCGGACAGGTGAACGAGCAGTACTTC.

The chain uses TRBV2 and TRBJ1-2; D ambiguous. The CDR3 totals 14 residues. Germline lookup yields CDR1 SNHLY and CDR2 FYNNEI. V was trimmed by 8 bases and J by 8 bases, leaving 21 bases between them. CDR3 sequence reads: CASYEGASTRGYTF. The DNA of the CDR3 is TGTGCCAGCTACGAAGGCGCCTCGACGCGGGGCTACACCTTC.

V is TRBV6-5 and J is TRBJ2-2; D unresolved. Germline CDR1 reads MNHEY; CDR2 reads SVGAGI. Between the trimmed V and J ends, which lost 0 bases and 6 bases, there was a span of 8 bases. CDR3 length: 14 amino acids. The CDR3 protein is CASSYSGWSGELFF. Written as DNA, the CDR3 is TGTGCCAGCAGTTACTCGGGGTGGTCCGGGGAGCTGTTTTTT.

Here the CDR3 reads CASSWGGTDTQYF. In DNA, the CDR3 is TGTGCCAGCAGTTGGGGTGGTACAGATACGCAGTATTTT. This chain links TRBV27 with TRBJ2-3; D uncertain. V was shortened by 4 bases and J by 3 bases, with 8 bases between the two germline ends. The CDR3 has 13 amino acids. Germline loops: CDR1 MNHEY, CDR2 SMNVEV (reference sequence).

V usage is TRBV14 and J usage is TRBJ1-2; TRBD1 aligns across 7 bases. Germline V lookup: CDR1 SGHDN, CDR2 FVKESK. The J segment lost 6 bases and the V segment lost 2 bases, leaving 9 bases of the junction unmatched. This CDR3 comprises 15 residues. CDR3 sequence reads: CASSQPWGGGDGYTF. In nucleotides, the CDR3 is TGTGCCAGCAGCCAACCCTGGGGAGGGGGCGATGGCTACACCTTC. Looking up the rest from reference TRBV14 and TRBJ1-2 gives the full variable domain: EAGVTQFPSHSVIEKGQTVTLRCDPISGHDNLYWYRRVMGKEIKFLLHFVKESKQDESGMPNNRFLAERTGGTYSTLKVQPAELEDSGVYFCASSQPWGGGDGYTFGSGTRLTVV.

The chain joins TRBV7-9 to TRBJ2-7; D unclear. The CDR3 contains 13 residues. V lost 6 bases to trimming and J lost 3 bases, with 12 bases between them. Germline CDR1 SEHNR, CDR2 FQNEAQ (reference sequence). CDR3 nucleotide sequence: TGTGCCAGCAGTGACCGCGCGGACTACGAGCAGTACTTC. Its protein is CASSDRADYEQYF.

This sequence joins TRBV27 and TRBJ2-3, with 10 bases matching TRBD2. CDR3 length: 13 amino acids. Germline lookup yields CDR1 MNHEY and CDR2 SMNVEV (reference sequence). V was pared by 1 base and J by 14 bases, with 6 bases of the junction left unmatched. The CDR3 sequence is CASSLFSSGGLYF. Written as DNA, the CDR3 is TGTGCCAGCAGTTTATTTTCTAGCGGGGGACTGTATTTT.

This chain uses TRBV9 with TRBJ1-1, with TRBD1 identical over 7 bases. The CDR3 is 15 amino acids. Per the germline V gene, CDR1 is SGDLS and CDR2 is YYNGEE. J lost 1 base, V lost 3 bases, and 6 bases had no gene match. The CDR3 DNA follows: TGTGCCAGCAGCGCCTGGGACAGCGCGAACACTGAAGCTTTCTTT. Encoded protein: CASSAWDSANTEAFF.

The genes are TRBV5-8 and TRBJ2-3, with 7 bases fitting TRBD2. The CDR3 has 15 residues. Unmatched junction bases numbered 9, after V lost 6 bases and J lost 2 bases. The germline V gene encodes CDR1 SGHTS and CDR2 YDEGEE. In nucleotides, the CDR3 is TGTGCCAGCACCCATGGGCTAGCGGACACAGATACGCAGTATTTT. It codes for CASTHGLADTDTQYF.

This sequence joins TRBV4-1 and TRBJ2-7; 7 bases match TRBD1. Per germline, CDR1 MGHRA and CDR2 YSYEKL. V dropped 0 bases and J dropped 5; count of bases not matched to a gene: 7. The CDR3 contains 15 residues. The CDR3 region has the DNA TGCGCCAGCAGCCAAGAGACAGGGAGAAACAACGAGCAGTACTTC. Protein: CASSQETGRNNEQYF.

This sequence joins TRBV27 and TRBJ1-2, with a weak D call TRBD1 (6 bases). V lost 0 bases and J 5 bases, leaving 13 bases between the germline ends. Germline CDR1 reads MNHEY; CDR2 reads SMNVEV (reference sequence). The CDR3 sequence is 15 residues long. CDR3 sequence: CASSLSRGTGYGYTF. As DNA, the CDR3 is TGTGCCAGCAGTTTATCTCGCGGTACAGGGTATGGCTACACCTTC.

J is TRBJ1-3 and V is TRBV27, with TRBD1 as a possible D gene (6 bases). This CDR3 region has 14 residues. Germline V gene data show CDR1 as MNHEY and CDR2 as SMNVEV (reference sequence). V dropped 5 bases and J dropped 4 bases, with 12 bases sitting between them. The DNA of the CDR3 is TGTGCCAGCAGTGCCACAGGGCGAGGAAACACCATATATTTT. Amino acids: CASSATGRGNTIYF.

This clone has more than one count but fewer than ten. The junction shows a germline mismatch at one end, possibly a read error. The genes are TRBV7-7 and TRBJ2-1; D is possibly TRBD1 or TRBD2 (5 bases each). The germline V gene encodes CDR1 SSHAT and CDR2 FNYEAQ (reference sequence). This CDR3 is 16 amino acids long. The CDR3: CASSPQFGGRGDEQFF. CDR3 nucleotide sequence: TGTGCTAGCAGCCCCCAATTTGGGGGACGAGGGGATGAGCAGTTCTTC.

As regards this clone: Other DNA sequences from this sample encode an identical CDR3 as well. The chain combines TRBV9 with TRBJ1-1; TRBD1 is a possible D gene (5 bases). The V end was cut by 0 bases, the J end by 2 bases, with 8 bases between. This CDR3 is built from 14 residues. Germline CDR1 reads SGDLS; CDR2 reads YYNGEE. The CDR3 reads CASSVGQGNTEAFF. For the CDR3, the DNA is TGTGCCAGCAGCGTAGGCCAGGGTAACACTGAAGCTTTCTTT.

The rearrangement uses TRBV6-5 and TRBJ1-2; 7 bases are shared with TRBD1. The germline V gene has CDR1 MNHEY and CDR2 SVGAGI. This CDR3 is 14 amino acids long. Trimming at V came to 0 bases and at J to 5 bases, leaving 3 bases not matched to a gene. The CDR3 loop is CASSYSPQGYGYTF. DNA for the CDR3: TGTGCCAGCAGTTACTCGCCACAGGGGTATGGCTACACCTTC.

This clone was recorded once. This chain connects TRBV27 to TRBJ2-1; D gene ambiguous. The germline V gene has CDR1 MNHEY and CDR2 SMNVEV (reference sequence). V was cut by 3 bases and J by 5 bases, with 8 bases left in between. The CDR3 is 13 amino acids. The CDR3 protein is CASSFSQNNEQFF. CDR3 nucleotide sequence: TGTGCCAGCAGTTTCAGCCAGAACAATGAGCAGTTCTTC.

The gene calls are TRBV6-1 and TRBJ2-7, with 8 bases fitting TRBD1. J was trimmed by 5 bases and V by 5 bases; bases with no gene match: 2. Germline CDR1 is MNHNS and CDR2 is SASEGT. The CDR3 is 12 residues long. CDR3 DNA sequence: TGTGCCAGCAGTAGGACAGGGAACGAGCAGTACTTC. Translating gives CASSRTGNEQYF.

This sequence joins TRBV27 and TRBJ1-4, with unresolved D. CDR1 and CDR2 from the germline V gene are MNHEY and SMNVEV (reference sequence). V was trimmed by 5 bases and J by 7 bases, leaving 11 bases between them. The CDR3 sequence is 13 residues long. CDR3 bases: TGTGCCAGCAGTCCCTATCCAGGTGAAAAACTGTTTTTT. Amino acids: CASSPYPGEKLFF.

This sequence joins TRBV5-8 and TRBJ1-5; D possibly corresponds to TRBD1 (6 bases). The CDR3 length is 15 residues. CDR1 is SGHTS, CDR2 YDEGEE, per germline. Between the trimmed V and J ends, which lost 0 bases and 5 bases, there was a span of 12 bases. The CDR3 is CASSLASDRYQPQHF. For the CDR3, the DNA is TGTGCCAGCAGCTTGGCCTCGGACAGATATCAGCCCCAGCATTTT.

Only one count was recorded for this clone. CDR3 amino acids: CASSQEVSSEQYF. The CDR3 nucleotides read TGTGCCAGCAGCCAAGAGGTGAGCTCCGAGCAGTACTTC. The chain uses TRBV14 and TRBJ2-7; D gene unclear. Trimming pared 0 bases from V and 6 bases from J, leaving 9 bases between. This CDR3 has 13 amino acids. The germline V gene encodes CDR1 SGHDN and CDR2 FVKESK.

This clone was observed once. This chain joins TRBV30 and TRBJ1-4; D possibly corresponds to TRBD1 (6 bases). The CDR3 spans 14 residues. Germline CDR1 GTSNPN, CDR2 SVGIG (reference sequence). Trimming removed 5 bases from V and 8 bases from J, with 18 bases in between. The CDR3 sequence is CAWSWDNRGEKLFF. CDR3 DNA: TGTGCCTGGTCCTGGGACAACCGAGGGGAAAAACTGTTTTTT.

The chain combines TRBV28 with TRBJ2-1; the match to TRBD1 covers 9 bases. The CDR3 runs to 16 residues. With V trimmed by 3 bases and J by 7 bases, 10 bases remained unmatched. Germline-derived CDR1 and CDR2 are MDHEN and SYDVKM. CDR3 loop: CASSLLPGTGRNEQFF. Here the CDR3 DNA reads TGTGCCAGCAGTTTGCTACCTGGGACAGGGCGAAATGAGCAGTTCTTC.